What follows are 3 T cell receptor beta chains derived from one specimen sequenced in a study of spatial heterogeneity in lung cancer. Sample time point: sample taken at primary tumor resection. Material for sequencing was whole RNA from tumor, nontumor lung or frozen PBMC, left unsorted. TCRdb passed the 5' RACE reads through MiXCR, listing each CDR3 protein once. The table has some 40,000 distinct CDR3 sequences, around 5% seen once. Sequenced here: PBMCs, sampled at surgery. The receptors were gathered from a female donor with early-stage non-small cell lung cancer.

This clonotype has a count of ten or more. This chain connects TRBV5-4 to TRBJ2-7; D perhaps matches TRBD2 (5 bases). Germline CDR1 is SGHNT and CDR2 is YYREEE (reference sequence). CDR3 size: 14 residues. The germline V and J ends were trimmed by 3 bases and 4 bases, with 14 bases remaining between them. The CDR3 spells CASSWRPRTYEQYF. As DNA, the CDR3 is TGTGCCAGCAGCTGGAGGCCCAGGACGTACGAGCAGTACTTC.

This clonotype came up many times. The chain recombines TRBV19 with TRBJ2-3, with 8 bases that match TRBD2. This CDR3 has 15 amino acids. In germline, CDR1 is LNHDA, CDR2 SQIVND (reference sequence). V was pared by 6 bases and J by 5 bases, with 10 bases of the junction left unmatched. In DNA form, the CDR3 reads TGTGCCAGTAGCTCTAGCGGGTTCGCGCTAGATACGCAGTATTTT. Protein: CASSSSGFALDTQYF. The whole variable domain, remainder taken from reference TRBV19 and TRBJ2-3, is DGGITQSPKYLFRKEGQNVTLSCEQNLNHDAMYWYRQDPGQGLRLIYYSQIVNDFQKGDIAEGYSVSREKKESFPLTVTSAQKNPTAFYLCASSSSGFALDTQYFGPGTRLTVL.

Ten or more counts support this clonotype. V gene TRBV5-1 combines with J gene TRBJ1-3; 9 bases are shared with TRBD1. This CDR3 is 17 amino acids long. The germline gives CDR1 SGHRS, CDR2 YFSETQ. The V segment lost 5 bases and the J segment 3 bases; nucleotides outside the gene matches: 12. The CDR3 is CASRSGTGRGGGNTIYF. CDR3 nucleotides: TGCGCCAGCAGATCTGGGACAGGGAGAGGAGGTGGAAACACCATATATTTT.